This T cell receptor beta chain derives from a study of vaccination effects on CD4 cells after COVID-19. After expansion with viral peptide pools in the ViraFEST assay, antigen-specific CD4+ T cells were sequenced. Cultured cells yielded isolated CD4+ T cells after 10 days. Each participant received a vaccine that was either BNT162b2 or mRNA-1273, given as two doses. Cells had half their medium changed to IL-2 medium on days 3 and 7. The study, taken as a whole, reports: The study had few convalescent patients and no early post-infection timepoints.

As regards this clone: Its antigen is unknown.

Data came from immunoSEQ multiplex PCR; TCRdb stores just in-frame clones and leaves some out. Of about 31,000 clones in the sample, more than 65% were seen once. Sequencing was performed on CD4+ T cells from PBMCs cultured with HCoV-229E spike peptides, taken after COVID-19 vaccination. The clonotype was recovered from a human donor who received a COVID-19 vaccine.

The CDR3 protein is CASSLVLGGETQYF. CDR3 in DNA: TGCGCCAGCAGCTTGGTTTTGGGCGGGGAGACCCAGTACTTC. The genes are TRBV5-1 and TRBJ2-5; D might be TRBD2 (5 bases). The germline gives CDR1 SGHRS, CDR2 YFSETQ. This CDR3 region has 14 residues. Trimming shortened V by 0 bases and J by 5 bases, and 11 bases separated the two germline ends.